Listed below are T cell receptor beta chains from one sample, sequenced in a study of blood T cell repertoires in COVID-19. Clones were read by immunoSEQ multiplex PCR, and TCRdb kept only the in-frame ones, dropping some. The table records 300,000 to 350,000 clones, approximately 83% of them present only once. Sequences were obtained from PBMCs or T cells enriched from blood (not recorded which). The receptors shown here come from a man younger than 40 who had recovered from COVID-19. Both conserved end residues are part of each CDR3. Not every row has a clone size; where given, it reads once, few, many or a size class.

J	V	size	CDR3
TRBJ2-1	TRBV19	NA	CASSIFARGRINEQFF
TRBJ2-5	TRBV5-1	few	CASGEQGAEETQYF
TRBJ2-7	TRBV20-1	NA	CSARAGGEQYF
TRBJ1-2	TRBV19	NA	CATSGGGYLVTF
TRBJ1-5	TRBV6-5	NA	CASSTTDQPQHF
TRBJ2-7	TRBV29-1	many	CSGTEGGIEQYF
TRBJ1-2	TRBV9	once	CASSTYNFHTF
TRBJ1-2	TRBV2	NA	CASKQEQANYGYTF
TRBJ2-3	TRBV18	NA	CASSRLPGDTQYF
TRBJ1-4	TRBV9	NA	CASSPDWTGFATNEKLFF
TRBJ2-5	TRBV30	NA	CAWGGAGGTQYF
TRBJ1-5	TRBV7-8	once	CASSHRQGRNQPQHF
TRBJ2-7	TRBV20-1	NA	CSVPTPYEQYF
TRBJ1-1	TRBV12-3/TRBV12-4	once	CASSFGGTGEAFF
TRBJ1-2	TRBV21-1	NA	CASSKAGANYGYTF
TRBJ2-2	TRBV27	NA	CASRSRQVLGGELFF
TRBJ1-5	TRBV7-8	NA	CASSLTENQPQHF
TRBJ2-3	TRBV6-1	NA	CASSEARTTDTQYF
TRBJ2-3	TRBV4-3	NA	CASSQGRDPDTQYF
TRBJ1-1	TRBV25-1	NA	CASSELRGGGDRTEAFF
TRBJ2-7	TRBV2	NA	CASTGGFREQYF
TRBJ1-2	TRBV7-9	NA	CASSLEGATVLYTF
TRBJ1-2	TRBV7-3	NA	CASSWDRSGYGYTF
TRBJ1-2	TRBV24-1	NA	CATSDLRGYGYTF
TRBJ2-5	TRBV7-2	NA	CASSLETGAAQETQYF
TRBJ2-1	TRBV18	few	CASSYSGEIYNEQFF
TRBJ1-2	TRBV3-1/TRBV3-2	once	CASSQSGTVYGYTF
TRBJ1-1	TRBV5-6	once	CASSLAGGRVTEAFF
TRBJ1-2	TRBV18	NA	CASSESQTGPYGYTF
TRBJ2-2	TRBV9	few	CASSVRGTLTGELFF
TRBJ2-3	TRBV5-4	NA	CAAWRDRGITQSTDTQYF
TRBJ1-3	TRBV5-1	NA	CATREGLSGNTIYF
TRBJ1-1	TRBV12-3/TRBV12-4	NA	CASTRTGGTEAFF
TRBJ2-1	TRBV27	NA	CASSLAALAGSVQFF
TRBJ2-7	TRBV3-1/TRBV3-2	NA	CASSQGQTSGVEQYF
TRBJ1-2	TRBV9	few	CASSVWDTANYGYTF
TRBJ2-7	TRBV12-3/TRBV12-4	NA	CASSPGTKYEQYF
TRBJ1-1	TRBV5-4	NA	CASSLELVNTEAFF
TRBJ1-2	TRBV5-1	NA	CASSFGTGGQERYGYTF
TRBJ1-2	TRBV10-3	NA	CAISAGWGQGDGYTF
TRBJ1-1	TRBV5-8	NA	CASSPGTGDEAFF